A single TCR beta chain is shown here with its context. Likely a read error: the CDR3 ends without its conserved phenylalanine or tryptophan. Bulk libraries came from a prior protocol with listed TCR primers. One entry per CDR3 protein, called by TCRdb with MiXCR from the PCR reads. The repertoire holds some 580,000 distinct CDR3 sequences, with roughly 25% as singletons. Trimming pared 1 base from V and 3 bases from J, leaving 9 bases between. CDR3 length: 13 amino acids. CDR1 is DFQATT, CDR2 SNEGSKA, per germline (reference sequence). The data were obtained in a study of molecular identifiers for immune sequencing clone quantification.

Sequenced sample: naive CD8+ T cells from blood, with Jurkat cell RNA spiked in. Subset denoted: FACS-sorted CD8+CD4-CCR7+CD45RA+ naive T cells. The chain carries TRBV20-1 and TRBJ1-2, with D unresolved. The origin of this receptor is a human donor in good health. Some libraries in this study had Jurkat cell RNA spiked in. The CDR3 DNA is TGCAGTGCTAGAGTGCAGTCTTACTATGGCTACACCTAC. Its protein is CSARVQSYYGYTY.